Presented here are 23 T cell receptor beta chains from one specimen sequenced in a study of T cell clones after liver transplantation. Here immunoSEQ multiplex PCR was the method, and the copy in TCRdb shows in-frame clones only, minus some. The sample includes under 55,000 clones, 80% to 90% of them seen just once. The sequencing here drew on CD8+ T cells from blood, taken 12 months after liver transplant. Every receptor here comes from a human patient who received a liver transplant. Among the T cells, some may be from the graft donor.

In DNA form, the CDR3 reads TGTGCCAGCAGTGCAGGGGAGCAGTACTTC. It specifies CASSAGEQYF. This rearrangement joins TRBV25-1 to TRBJ2-7, with D perhaps TRBD1 (5 bases). The CDR3 loop spans 10 amino acids. V lost 4 bases, J lost 7 bases, and 5 bases lay in between. Per the germline V gene, CDR1 is MGHDK and CDR2 is SYGVNS.

J is TRBJ2-1 and V is TRBV27; 12 positions match TRBD2. V shed 5 bases and J 7 bases; nucleotides not matched to a gene: 6. Germline CDR1 is MNHEY and CDR2 is SMNVEV (reference sequence). The CDR3 length is 15 residues. In DNA, the CDR3 is TGTGCCAGCAGTGACCCTAGCGGGAGGGAAAATGAGCAGTTCTTC. Translation: CASSDPSGRENEQFF.

The chain joins TRBV15 to TRBJ2-1; no reliable D call. This CDR3 is built from 13 residues. The ends were cut back, 1 base at V and 4 bases at J, with 5 bases in the middle. The germline CDR1 and CDR2 sequences are LNHNV and YYDKDF (reference sequence). This CDR3 is CATSRAPYNEQFF. The CDR3 DNA is TGTGCCACCAGCAGAGCGCCTTACAATGAGCAGTTCTTC.

The V and J genes are TRBV5-8 and TRBJ1-5; D is ambiguous. The CDR3 consists of 15 residues. V shed 0 bases and J shed 2 bases, with 9 bases lying between them. Per germline, CDR1 SGHTS and CDR2 YDEGEE. The CDR3 nucleotides are TGTGCCAGCAGCTTGGTGTTCACGGGCAATCAGCCCCAGCATTTT. This gives the protein CASSLVFTGNQPQHF.

CDR3 DNA: TGCGCCAGCAGCTTGGTGGGCGGTCCGACCTACGAGCAGTACTTC. Translation: CASSLVGGPTYEQYF. The rearrangement uses TRBV5-1 and TRBJ2-7; D unclear. V dropped 0 bases and J dropped 2 bases, with 12 bases sitting between them. This CDR3 region has 15 residues. Germline values: CDR1 SGHRS, CDR2 YFSETQ.

The chain has TRBV7-9 and TRBJ2-1; 8 nucleotides agree with TRBD2. The CDR3 sequence is 14 residues long. Trimming took 3 bases from V and 8 from J; bases not matched to a gene: 6. CDR1 is SEHNR, CDR2 FQNEAQ, per germline (reference sequence). In DNA, the CDR3 is TGTGCCAGCAGCTTTCGGACTAGCCCCGATGAGCAGTTCTTC. It yields the protein CASSFRTSPDEQFF.

This rearrangement joins TRBV7-9 to TRBJ1-3, with 9 bases fitting TRBD1. The trim removed 5 bases at V and 2 bases at J, leaving 13 bases unmatched. This CDR3 is 18 amino acids long. From germline, CDR1 is SEHNR and CDR2 FQNEAQ (reference sequence). The DNA of the CDR3 is TGTGCCAGCAGCCGACCGTCCGGGACAGGGCTCCCTGGAAACACCATATATTTT. It specifies CASSRPSGTGLPGNTIYF.

This clone came up a few times. V gene TRBV13 combines with J gene TRBJ2-7, with D perhaps TRBD1 or TRBD2 (7 bases each). V lost 10 bases to trimming and J lost 0 bases, with 13 bases between them. The CDR3 consists of 13 residues. CDR1 is PRHDT and CDR2 is FYEKMQ in the germline V gene (reference sequence). In DNA, the CDR3 is TGTGCCACCAGGGGGGAGGGCTCCTACGAGCAGTACTTC. This gives the protein CATRGEGSYEQYF.

J is TRBJ1-2 and V is TRBV6-1; tentatively, D is TRBD1 (6 bases). The V and J ends lost 2 bases and 5 bases respectively, with 15 bases between them. This CDR3 region has 15 residues. Germline CDR1 MNHNS, CDR2 SASEGT. The CDR3 protein is CASSERAKGGYGYTF. The CDR3 nucleotides are TGTGCCAGCAGTGAACGGGCCAAGGGGGGTTATGGCTACACCTTC.

This chain uses TRBV30 with TRBJ1-4, with a tentative D call TRBD1 (6 bases). Trimming removed 4 bases at V and 8 bases at J, with 17 bases between. The germline V gene has CDR1 GTSNPN and CDR2 SVGIG (reference sequence). The CDR3 spans 14 residues. This CDR3 reads CAWKIRGMGEKLFF. The CDR3, as DNA: TGTGCCTGGAAGATCAGGGGTATGGGAGAAAAACTGTTTTTT.

The chain employs TRBV2 and TRBJ2-1; TRBD2 matches 9 bases. The CDR3 totals 12 residues. Germline V CDR1 and CDR2: SNHLY, FYNNEI. V shed 3 bases, J shed 15 bases, and the junction held 6 bases outside the gene matches. In nucleotides, the CDR3 is TGTGCCAGCAGTGATCCTAGCGGGGATTTGTTCTTC. This gives the protein CASSDPSGDLFF.

V and J are TRBV7-9 and TRBJ2-2, with D perhaps TRBD1 or TRBD2 (5 bases each). CDR3 size: 17 residues. CDR1 and CDR2 (germline): SEHNR, FQNEAQ (reference sequence). Trimming shortened V by 3 bases and J by 2 bases, and 16 bases separated the two germline ends. The CDR3 DNA reads as TGTGCCAGCAGCTTGGCAACCGGGACCCCTAACACCGGGGAGCTGTTTTTT. The encoded protein is CASSLATGTPNTGELFF. The whole variable domain, remainder taken from reference TRBV7-9 and TRBJ2-2, is DTGVSQNPRHKITKRGQNVTFRCDPISEHNRLYWYRQTLGQGPEFLTYFQNEAQLEKSRLLSDRFSAERPKGSFSTLEIQRTEQGDSAMYLCASSLATGTPNTGELFFGEGSRLTVL.

A note on this clone: In the same sample, other DNA sequences code for this CDR3. The V gene is TRBV6-1, the J gene TRBJ2-7; no clear D gene. V was pared by 1 base and J by 3 bases, with 7 bases between. Germline assignment: CDR1 MNHNS and CDR2 SASEGT. The CDR3 has 13 amino acids. The CDR3 nucleotides read TGTGCCAGCAGTGAAGGGCCTCTCTACGAGCAGTACTTC. Translation: CASSEGPLYEQYF.

This clone has a single count. This rearrangement joins TRBV7-9 to TRBJ2-3; 9 nucleotides align to TRBD2. V lost 2 bases to trimming and J lost 0 bases; unmatched junction nucleotides: 6. Per the germline V gene, CDR1 is SEHNR and CDR2 is FQNEAQ (reference sequence). The CDR3 extends over 17 amino acids. The CDR3 coding sequence is TGTGCCAGCAGCTTACGCGGACTAGCGCCTAGCACAGATACGCAGTATTTT. The encoded protein is CASSLRGLAPSTDTQYF.

The chain recombines TRBV11-2 with TRBJ1-3; D may be TRBD1 (5 bases). Germline lookup yields CDR1 SGHAT and CDR2 FQNNGV. The V end lost 5 bases, the J end lost 0 bases, and 14 bases lay between the germline ends. The CDR3 runs 16 residues. This chain's CDR3 is CASSLGPASSGNTIYF. CDR3 nucleotides: TGTGCCAGCAGCCTGGGACCAGCGAGCTCTGGAAACACCATATATTTT.

The chain employs TRBV2 and TRBJ1-4, with a tentative D call TRBD1 (6 bases). Germline CDR1 and CDR2: SNHLY and FYNNEI. V was pared by 6 bases and J by 3 bases, with 14 bases between. The CDR3 loop spans 15 amino acids. CDR3: CASRQGWRANEKLFF. The CDR3 bases are TGTGCCAGCAGGCAGGGGTGGCGGGCTAATGAAAAACTGTTTTTT.

The chain has TRBV6-4 and TRBJ2-1; D is unclear. The germline CDR1 and CDR2 sequences are MRHNA and SNTAGT. Trimming left V 9 bases short and J 2 bases short, with 17 bases between. The CDR3 is 15 residues long. The chain's CDR3 is CARASTPRAYNEQFF. The CDR3 coding sequence is TGTGCCAGGGCATCTACTCCCCGGGCCTACAATGAGCAGTTCTTC.

The rearrangement uses TRBV15 and TRBJ1-5, with D possibly TRBD1 on 6 matching bases. The CDR3 totals 16 residues. The V gene's germline CDR1 is LNHNV and CDR2 YYDKDF (reference sequence). The V gene lost 4 bases and the J gene lost 0 bases, with 13 bases spanning the gap. CDR3 bases: TGTGCCACCAGCACCCGAGGGGGATATAGCAATCAGCCCCAGCATTTT. It codes for CATSTRGGYSNQPQHF.

The V call is TRBV4-1, the J call TRBJ2-5, with D possibly TRBD2 on 5 matching bases. The CDR3 spans 15 residues. V shed 2 bases and J shed 2 bases, with 12 bases lying between them. Germline CDR1 and CDR2: MGHRA and YSYEKL. As DNA, the CDR3 is TGCGCCAGCAGCCAATATCAGCGGAAACAAGAGACCCAGTACTTC. This gives the protein CASSQYQRKQETQYF.

The rearrangement joins TRBV15 to TRBJ2-7; TRBD1 aligns across 9 bases. The germline gives CDR1 LNHNV, CDR2 YYDKDF (reference sequence). The CDR3 length is 15 residues. V trimming: 3 bases; J trimming: 5 bases; junction bases outside the gene matches: 8. In DNA form, the CDR3 reads TGTGCCACCAGCAGTCCGGGACAGGGAGCCCACGAGCAGTACTTC. Its translation is CATSSPGQGAHEQYF.

The chain joins TRBV28 to TRBJ2-7, with 8 nucleotides matching TRBD1. This CDR3 contains 15 residues. With V trimmed by 3 bases and J by 2 bases, 6 bases remained unmatched. Germline values: CDR1 MDHEN, CDR2 SYDVKM. CDR3 residues: CASSFGQGNPYEQYF. The DNA for the CDR3 is TGTGCCAGCAGTTTCGGACAGGGAAACCCCTACGAGCAGTACTTC.

This chain connects TRBV11-3 to TRBJ2-2, with no clear D. The CDR3 extends over 15 amino acids. V lost 5 bases and J 1 base, leaving 11 bases between the germline ends. Germline V gene lookup returns CDR1 SGHNT and CDR2 YENEEA. The CDR3 nucleotides read TGTGCCAGCAGCCCCGAGGAGAAGAACACCGGGGAGCTGTTTTTT. Translating gives CASSPEEKNTGELFF.

The chain carries TRBV28 and TRBJ1-2; D is ambiguous. V shed 8 bases and J shed 1 base, with 14 bases lying between them. The CDR3 sequence is 14 residues long. Per the germline V gene, CDR1 is MDHEN and CDR2 is SYDVKM. CDR3 sequence reads: CASAPRRVNYGYTF. The CDR3 DNA is TGTGCCAGCGCCCCCAGGCGCGTTAACTATGGCTACACCTTC.